What follows are 21 T cell receptor beta chains derived from one specimen sequenced in a study of long-term antiretroviral therapy in people with HIV (dated by TCRdb to the early 2020s). The immunoSEQ hsTCRB v3.0 assay was used at survey level resolution to sequence the TRB variable region. The source is immuneACCESS, and TCRdb retained only in-frame sequences with V and J called. Part of the clones is not carried over; for the studies checked, unresolved V genes explain less than half of this, and the remainder is unexplained. The sample table contains about 33,000 clones; only one count was recorded for about 74% of them. The ten top clones hold under 8.5% of the sample. The specimen comprised unsorted PBMCs, sampled 2 years after starting antiretroviral therapy. The origin of the receptors is a woman aged 45 to 65 with HIV.

The gene calls are TRBV14 and TRBJ1-2; D remains unclear. With 0 bases removed from V and 5 bases from J, the gap between germline ends came to 13 bases. Germline lookup yields CDR1 SGHDN and CDR2 FVKESK. CDR3 length: 15 amino acids. As DNA, the CDR3 is TGTGCCAGCAGCCAAGATCTTCGGGGAAGATATGGCTACACCTTC. It specifies CASSQDLRGRYGYTF.

V and J are TRBV13 and TRBJ1-2; TRBD1 might be the D (5 bases). Germline CDR1 reads PRHDT; CDR2 reads FYEKMQ (reference sequence). The CDR3 extends over 12 amino acids. Trimming left V 3 bases short and J 8 bases short, with 10 bases between. CDR3 sequence (DNA): TGTGCCAGCAGCTTTGGGGGTGGAGGCTACACCTTC. Protein: CASSFGGGGYTF.

CDR3 region: CSSLTGYYGYTF. CDR3 nucleotide sequence: TGCAGCTCCCTGACAGGGTACTATGGCTACACCTTC. The genes are TRBV29-1 and TRBJ1-2; 7 nucleotides line up with TRBD1. Germline CDR1 is SQVTM and CDR2 is ANQGSEA. The length of the CDR3 is 12 residues. The ends lost 8 bases at V and 3 bases at J; junction bases unmatched: 6.

The rearrangement uses TRBV5-1 and TRBJ2-7, with no clear D. Germline V gene sequence: CDR1 SGHRS, CDR2 YFSETQ. Trimming left V 2 bases short and J 6 bases short, with 6 bases between. The CDR3 extends over 11 amino acids. CDR3 DNA sequence: TGCGCCAGCAGCTTCGGGCCCGAGCAGTACTTC. Its protein is CASSFGPEQYF. The whole variable domain, remainder taken from reference TRBV5-1 and TRBJ2-7, is KAGVTQTPRYLIKTRGQQVTLSCSPISGHRSVSWYQQTPGQGLQFLFEYFSETQRNKGNFPGRFSGRQFSNSRSEMNVSTLELGDSALYLCASSFGPEQYFGPGTRLTVT.

This clone showed up just a few times. The chain employs TRBV2 and TRBJ1-2; D not resolved. CDR3 length equals 12 residues. Trimming shortened V by 6 bases and J by 2 bases, and 7 bases separated the two germline ends. Germline CDR1 is SNHLY and CDR2 is FYNNEI. The CDR3 region is CASREENYGYTF. CDR3 sequence (DNA): TGTGCCAGCAGAGAGGAAAACTATGGCTACACCTTC.

The gene calls are TRBV12-5 and TRBJ2-1; D possibly uses TRBD1 or TRBD2 (5 bases each). V lost 9 bases, J lost 4 bases, and 16 bases lay in between. CDR1 is LGHNT and CDR2 is FRNRAP in the germline V gene. The CDR3 has 14 amino acids. CDR3 amino acids: CASRPTGLYNEQFF. For the CDR3, the DNA is TGTGCTAGCCGACCCACGGGGCTTTACAATGAGCAGTTCTTC.

The chain carries TRBV4-1 and TRBJ2-1; 10 bases agree with TRBD2. In germline, CDR1 is MGHRA, CDR2 YSYEKL. This CDR3 region has 18 residues. V shed 0 bases and J 4 bases; nucleotides not matched to a gene: 9. The CDR3 sequence is CASSQDPLAGALYNEQFF. CDR3 DNA sequence: TGCGCCAGCAGCCAAGATCCCCTAGCGGGGGCCTTATACAATGAGCAGTTCTTC.

This rearrangement joins TRBV7-2 to TRBJ2-4; no clear D. The CDR3 runs 13 residues. Germline CDR1 reads SGHTA; CDR2 reads FQGNSA. Trimming stripped 7 bases from V and 5 bases from J, with 12 bases between. CDR3 sequence: CASNLRTENIQYF. CDR3 DNA sequence: TGTGCCAGCAACCTCAGAACAGAAAACATTCAGTACTTC. The full variable domain, completed using reference TRBV7-2 and TRBJ2-4, is GAGVSQSPSNKVTEKGKDVELRCDPISGHTALYWYRQSLGQGLEFLIYFQGNSAPDKSGLPSDRFSAERTGGSVSTLTIQRTQQEDSAVYLCASNLRTENIQYFGAGTRLSVL.

This chain links TRBV7-8 with TRBJ1-1; unclear D gene. V dropped 2 bases and J dropped 6 bases, with 16 bases sitting between them. Germline V gene data show CDR1 as SGHVS and CDR2 as FQNEAQ. This CDR3 spans 15 amino acids. CDR3 sequence: CASSLSPGGEAEAFF. In nucleotides, the CDR3 is TGTGCCAGCAGCTTAAGTCCCGGAGGTGAGGCTGAAGCTTTCTTT.

The chain's CDR3 is CASSSPDRVIHEQYF. CDR3 DNA: TGTGCCAGCAGTTCCCCGGACAGGGTCATCCACGAGCAGTACTTC. The rearrangement links TRBV27 to TRBJ2-7; 8 bases agree with TRBD1. V trimming: 4 bases; J trimming: 5 bases; junction bases outside the gene matches: 10. The CDR3 consists of 15 residues. Germline V gene data show CDR1 as MNHEY and CDR2 as SMNVEV (reference sequence).

This clone was counted only a few times. This chain connects TRBV7-9 to TRBJ1-6; D is undetermined. The CDR3 is 15 amino acids. The germline CDR1 and CDR2 sequences are SEHNR and FQNEAQ (reference sequence). V dropped 0 bases and J dropped 7 bases, with 10 bases sitting between them. The CDR3 nucleotides read TGTGCCAGCAGCTTAGCGAGAGGGTGGAATTCACCCCTCCACTTT. This sequence encodes CASSLARGWNSPLHF.

This clone was counted between two and nine times. The gene calls are TRBV5-5 and TRBJ2-7, with 12 positions matching TRBD1. CDR3 size: 15 residues. V was pared by 4 bases and J by 7 bases, with 9 bases of the junction left unmatched. Per the germline V gene, CDR1 is SGHKS and CDR2 is YYEKEE (reference sequence). The CDR3 region is CASSLGTGGLEEQYF. In nucleotides, the CDR3 is TGTGCCAGCAGCCTAGGGACAGGGGGCTTAGAGGAGCAGTACTTC.

The J gene is TRBJ2-6, the V gene TRBV30, with D uncertain. CDR1 is GTSNPN, CDR2 SVGIG, per germline (reference sequence). V gave up 2 bases and J gave up 2 bases, with 13 bases separating them. The CDR3 has 16 residues. The CDR3 region has the DNA TGTGCCTGGAGTACCGGAAATCTGCCTGGGGCCAACGTCCTGACTTTC. Translation: CAWSTGNLPGANVLTF.

V and J are TRBV7-9 and TRBJ1-1; 10 bases align to TRBD1. The germline gives CDR1 SEHNR, CDR2 FQNEAQ (reference sequence). There are 16 residues in the CDR3. V was clipped by 5 bases and J by 3 bases; unmatched bases: 9. CDR3 residues: CASSPGTGERDTEAFF. For the CDR3, the DNA is TGTGCCAGCAGCCCCGGGACAGGGGAGAGGGACACTGAAGCTTTCTTT.

V gene TRBV5-1 combines with J gene TRBJ1-3; no clear D gene. Germline values: CDR1 SGHRS, CDR2 YFSETQ. Trimming took off 0 bases at V and 8 bases at J, with 9 bases between the two ends. The CDR3 is 13 amino acids. In DNA form, the CDR3 reads TGCGCCAGCAGCTTGGCCGGTGAGGACACCATATATTTT. Its protein product is CASSLAGEDTIYF.

The rearrangement joins TRBV11-2 to TRBJ1-3; no firm D call. This CDR3 comprises 16 residues. With 2 bases removed from V and 0 bases from J, the gap between germline ends came to 11 bases. The germline CDR1 and CDR2 sequences are SGHAT and FQNNGV. CDR3 sequence: CASSLPRFSSGNTIYF. As DNA, the CDR3 is TGTGCCAGCAGCTTACCACGGTTCAGCTCTGGAAACACCATATATTTT.

This chain uses TRBV21-1 with TRBJ2-7. TRBV21-1 counts as a pseudogene. CDR3 size: 14 residues. CDR3 region: CASSKVKGHREQYV. The CDR3 DNA is TGTGCCAGCAGCAAAGTAAAAGGGCACCGCGAGCAGTACGTC.

V and J are TRBV7-2 and TRBJ2-7, with unresolved D. In germline, CDR1 is SGHTA, CDR2 FQGNSA. This CDR3 contains 13 residues. V lost 1 base and J lost 4, with 8 bases in between. CDR3: CASSLELLYEQYV. CDR3 nucleotide sequence: TGTGCCAGCAGCTTAGAACTCCTGTACGAGCAGTACGTC.

The rearrangement links TRBV6-1 to TRBJ1-6; D is possibly TRBD1 (5 bases). Germline values: CDR1 MNHNS, CDR2 SASEGT. CDR3 length equals 14 residues. The V gene lost 2 bases and the J gene lost 9 bases, with 11 bases spanning the gap. The CDR3 here is CASSERGQPSPLHF. CDR3 DNA: TGTGCCAGCAGTGAACGGGGCCAACCTTCACCCCTCCACTTT.

The V and J genes are TRBV30 and TRBJ1-4, with D unresolved. The CDR3 extends over 12 amino acids. V was shortened by 5 bases and J by 4 bases, with 8 bases between the two germline ends. Germline V gives CDR1 GTSNPN, CDR2 SVGIG (reference sequence). In DNA, the CDR3 is TGTGCCTGGGAGGACGGTAATGAAAAACTGTTTTTT. This gives the protein CAWEDGNEKLFF.

V usage is TRBV5-1 and J usage is TRBJ2-1; D gene unclear. Trimming removed 0 bases at V and 5 bases at J, with 12 bases between. This CDR3 has 15 amino acids. Germline V gene sequence: CDR1 SGHRS, CDR2 YFSETQ. The CDR3 loop is CASSLGRALNNEQFF. CDR3 in DNA: TGCGCCAGCAGCTTGGGAAGGGCCCTAAACAATGAGCAGTTCTTC.